This paragraph reports one T cell receptor (beta chain). Antigen: not known. Libraries were prepared by immunoSEQ multiplex PCR; TCRdb keeps only in-frame clonotypes and omits some of them. The repertoire includes around 76,000 clones, roughly 84% of them detected once, and about a tenth sits in the top ten. This sample is drawn from a study of T cell responses to AZD1222 COVID-19 vaccine. This CDR3 contains 15 residues. The germline CDR1 and CDR2 sequences are SGHTS and YDEGEE. J lost 4 bases, V lost 3 bases, and 9 bases had no gene match. Points from the study as a whole: Two AZD1222 administrations were followed by greater Spike-specific TCR breadth and depth. Targeting of unmutated variant regions was reportedly seen in nearly half of spike-specific TCRs.

The origin of this receptor is an adult in good health. J is TRBJ1-2 and V is TRBV5-8; 7 positions agree with TRBD1. This specimen consisted of peripheral blood, obtained on day 0 of AZD1222 vaccination. This chain's CDR3 is CASSYIEGAPYGYTF. The CDR3, as DNA: TGTGCCAGCAGCTATATTGAGGGGGCGCCCTATGGCTACACCTTC.